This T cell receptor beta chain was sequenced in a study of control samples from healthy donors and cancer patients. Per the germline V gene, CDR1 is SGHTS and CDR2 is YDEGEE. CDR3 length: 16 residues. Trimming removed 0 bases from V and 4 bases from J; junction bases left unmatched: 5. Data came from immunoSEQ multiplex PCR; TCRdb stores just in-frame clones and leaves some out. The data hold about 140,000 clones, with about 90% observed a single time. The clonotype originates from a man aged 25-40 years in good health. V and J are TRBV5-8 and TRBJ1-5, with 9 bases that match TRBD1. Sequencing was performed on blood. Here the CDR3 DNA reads TGTGCCAGCAGCTTGGTTCGACAGGGGGGGAATCAGCCCCAGCATTTT. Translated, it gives CASSLVRQGGNQPQHF. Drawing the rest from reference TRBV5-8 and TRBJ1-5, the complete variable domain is EAGVTQSPTHLIKTRGQQATLRCSPISGHTSVYWYQQALGLGLQFLLWYDEGEERNRGNFPPRFSGRQFPNYSSELNVNALELEDSALYLCASSLVRQGGNQPQHFGDGTRLSIL.